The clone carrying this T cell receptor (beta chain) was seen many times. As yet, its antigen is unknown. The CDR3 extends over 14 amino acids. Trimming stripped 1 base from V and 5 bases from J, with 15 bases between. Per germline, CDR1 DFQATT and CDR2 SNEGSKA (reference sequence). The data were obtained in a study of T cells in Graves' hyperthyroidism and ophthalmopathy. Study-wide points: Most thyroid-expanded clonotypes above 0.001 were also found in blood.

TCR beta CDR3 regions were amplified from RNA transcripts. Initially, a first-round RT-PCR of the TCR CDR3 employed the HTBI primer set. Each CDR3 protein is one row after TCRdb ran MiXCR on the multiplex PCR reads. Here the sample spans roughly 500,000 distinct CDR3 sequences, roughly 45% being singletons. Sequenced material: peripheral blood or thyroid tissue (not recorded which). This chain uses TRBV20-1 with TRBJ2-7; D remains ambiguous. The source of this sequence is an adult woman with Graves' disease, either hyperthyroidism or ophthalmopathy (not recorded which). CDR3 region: CSARGPLPPDEQYF. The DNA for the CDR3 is TGCAGTGCTAGAGGACCCCTCCCCCCAGACGAGCAGTACTTC.